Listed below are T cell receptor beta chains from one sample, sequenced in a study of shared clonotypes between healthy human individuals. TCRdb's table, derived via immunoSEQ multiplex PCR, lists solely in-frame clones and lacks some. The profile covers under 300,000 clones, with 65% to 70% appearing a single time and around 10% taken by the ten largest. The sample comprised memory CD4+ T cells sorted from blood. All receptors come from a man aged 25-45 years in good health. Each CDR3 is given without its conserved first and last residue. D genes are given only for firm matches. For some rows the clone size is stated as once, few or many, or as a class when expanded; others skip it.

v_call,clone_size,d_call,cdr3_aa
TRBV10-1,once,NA,ASSVATNYEQY
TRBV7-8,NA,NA,ASSLARHTQY
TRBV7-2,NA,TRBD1,ASSLVSRTGDLRYT
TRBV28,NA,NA,ASSLWGRAVNEQF
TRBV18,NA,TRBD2,ASSPPSFAGEETQY
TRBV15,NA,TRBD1,ATSRGTGSHLDYGYT
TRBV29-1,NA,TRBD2,SVLRRRGENIQY
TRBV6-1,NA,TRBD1,ASSEEVGQLFVSNTGELF
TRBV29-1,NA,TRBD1,SAAGTGQETQY
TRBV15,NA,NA,ATSRDRWGNTEAF
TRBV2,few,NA,ASSEGRGVYEQY
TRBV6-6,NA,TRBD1,ASTRGTAQETQY
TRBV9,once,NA,ASSVDGSREETQY
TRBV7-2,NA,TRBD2,ASWTSNAYEQY
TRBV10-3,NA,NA,AISASAQETQY
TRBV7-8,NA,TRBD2,ASSLGIAGLAGQETQY
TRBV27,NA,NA,ASSLKDPKYNEQF
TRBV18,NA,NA,ASSAEQATEAF
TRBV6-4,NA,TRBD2,ASIVGGRASTDTQY
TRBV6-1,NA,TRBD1,ASSKGTGGISVGELF
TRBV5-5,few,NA,ASSLEGGRGSNQPQH
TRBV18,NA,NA,ASSPRLENTEQY
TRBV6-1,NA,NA,ASSEAAATGTETQY
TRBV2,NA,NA,ASSLQRYQETQY